Reported below is one TCR beta chain. Its cognate antigen has yet to be identified. No much larger clonotype is one base removed from it; base qualities were not supplied. The immunoSEQ Assay was used to sequence TCR beta CDR3 regions from DNA. As for how the authors treated the data: T cell density was computed as TCR beta template counts normalized to usable DNA estimated by amplifying housekeeping genes. Richness was estimated with the preseqR package, extrapolating to 400,000 templates for PBMC samples and 120,000 templates for tissue samples. Clonality was taken to be one minus Pielou's evenness. Tissue-enriched TCRs were identified by differential abundance testing using productive amino-acid clonotypes, minimum total count 5 and alpha 0.1. The Jaccard Index and the Morisita Overlap Index were used to measure how much the repertoires overlapped between compartments. GLIPH clustered TCR beta CDR3s with public tetramer-defined viral CDR3s; viral motifs required at least three viral sequences plus V-gene enrichment. Drawn from immuneACCESS, this table holds only the in-frame rearrangements with V and J called that TCRdb kept. Clones are partly lost; checked studies trace under half to an unresolved V gene and leave the rest unexplained. V, J and clone size derive from that table, while D and trimming were established from the DNA sequence. In all, the sample holds around 33,000 clones, and around 90% of those were seen once. Less than 8.5% of the sample is held by the ten biggest clonotypes.

The germline V gene provides CDR1 SGDLS and CDR2 YYNGEE. Trimming costs V 2 bases and J 4 bases, and their ends lie 12 bases apart. From the cysteine up to the phenylalanine, the CDR3 has a length of 14 residues. Here the CDR3 DNA is all that survives: 42 bases in frame from base 1. The data are from a study of T cells in localized non-small cell lung cancer (dated by TCRdb to 2018 to 2021). Regarding the research as a whole: The study examined T cell repertoires in 200 to 300 patients with early-stage NSCLC and compared tumors with uninvolved tumor-adjacent lungs. All 220 or so NSCLC patients in the cohort were treatment-naive and had localized lung tumors that were resected. Of the NSCLC patients, 120 to 150 were male and around 99 were female, and the mean age was roughly 61 years. Summary of the overall study and its limitations: Because of the exploratory design, TCR variables were selected using unadjusted p-values without false-discovery rate correction. Multi-region tumor sequencing was not performed, so intratumor heterogeneity could not be excluded. A median of roughly 60 of the top 100 tumor clones were detected in paired uninvolved adjacent lung, and around 27 of these tumor clones were also found among the top 100 clones of the paired uninvolved adjacent lung. Uninvolved tumor-adjacent lung showed the highest T cell clonality, higher than tumor, which suggests more focused antigenic responses in the uninvolved tumor-adjacent lung. Longer overall survival was associated with higher T cell density in blood, whereas shorter survival was associated with higher clonality in adjacent lung.

At diagnosis, tumor, uninvolved tumor-adjacent lung and peripheral blood were collected and then preserved as a mix of FFPE and fresh-frozen material. For TCR repertoire profiling, the blood samples were analyzed as peripheral blood mononuclear cells. The sequence was obtained from a woman aged 35 to 69 with stage I lung adenocarcinoma. This chain is built from TRBV9 and TRBJ1-1; no D gene can be assigned with confidence. The sample in question was peripheral blood, obtained before any cancer treatment. The sequenced DNA is TGTGCCAGCAGCGTGACCCCTCGCGGCACTGAAGCTTTCTTT. Its translation reads: CASSVTPRGTEAFF.